This T cell receptor (beta chain) emerged from a study of human T cells and chemical hapten exposure. For the study at large: 2% DPC applied to a 2 cm by 2 cm arm area sensitized donors.

TCRdb independently ran MiXCR on the RACE reads; one entry per CDR3 protein. The table has nearly 110,000 distinct CDR3 sequences, around 12% seen once. This CDR3 has 14 residues. This clonotype was seen more than once but under ten times. The time point denotes: pre-sensitization, week 0. Treatment in this sample: therapeutic diphenylcyclopropenone sensitization with weekly scalp DPC. This receptor was identified in a woman in her forties or fifties with alopecia areata. Some clones in this sample may be carry-over from other donors' samples. Source: whole blood, taken in connection with sensitization to the hapten diphenylcyclopropenone (DPC). The chain recombines TRBV3-2 with TRBJ1-2. TRBV3-2 is given as a pseudogene. CDR3 protein: CASSQGNLGYGYTF. In DNA form, the CDR3 reads TGTGCCAGCAGCCAAGGGAATCTAGGCTATGGCTACACCTTC.